These 22 T cell receptor beta chains were all obtained from the same sample, sequenced in a study of shared clonotypes between healthy human individuals. Some clones are missing from TCRdb's copy, which holds only in-frame ones; the method was immunoSEQ multiplex PCR. Of fewer than 1.8 million clones in the sample, 98% to 99% were seen once. Sequenced input: naive CD4+ T cells sorted from blood. Subset here: CD45RA+ positively selected. The receptors shown here come from a man aged 30 to 45 in good health.

CDR3 nucleotides: TGTGCCAGCAGTTACGAGGGACTAGCAGTGGATACGCAGTATTTT. The encoded protein is CASSYEGLAVDTQYF. The chain combines TRBV6-5 with TRBJ2-3; 9 nucleotides agree with TRBD2. There are 15 residues in the CDR3. V lost 2 bases, J lost 6 bases, and 6 bases stayed unmatched. Looked up from germline, CDR1 is MNHEY and CDR2 is SVGAGI.

This chain links TRBV5-1 with TRBJ2-1; 10 bases agree with TRBD1. This CDR3 contains 15 residues. Germline lookup yields CDR1 SGHRS and CDR2 YFSETQ. Losses at the gene ends were 4 bases for V and 6 bases for J; bases not matched to a gene: 7. Here the CDR3 reads CASSRDRGGSNEQFF. The CDR3 DNA sequence: TGCGCCAGCAGCCGGGACAGGGGTGGGAGCAATGAGCAGTTCTTC.

V and J are TRBV7-7 and TRBJ2-5; D is uncertain. The CDR3 has 13 residues. Germline assignment: CDR1 SSHAT and CDR2 FNYEAQ (reference sequence). V was shortened by 1 base and J by 7 bases, with 10 bases between the two germline ends. DNA for the CDR3: TGTGCCAGCAGCTTAGAAGGCTTTGGGACCCAGTACTTC. Residues: CASSLEGFGTQYF.

The table lists this clone with a count of one. V usage is TRBV19 and J usage is TRBJ2-2; D ambiguous. Trimming cost V 1 base and J 7 bases, with 13 bases left between them. Germline CDR1 LNHDA, CDR2 SQIVND (reference sequence). The CDR3 length is 15 residues. CDR3 DNA sequence: TGTGCCAGTAGTATAGTTCTAACCGGTCTCGGGGAGCTGTTTTTT. Amino acid sequence: CASSIVLTGLGELFF.

The J gene is TRBJ2-7, the V gene TRBV5-1, with TRBD1 matching over 8 bases. CDR3 length equals 16 residues. CDR1 and CDR2 (germline): SGHRS, YFSETQ. After removal of 0 bases from V and 5 bases from J, the junction contained 10 bases not matched to a gene. DNA for the CDR3: TGCGCCAGCAGCTTGGCATCGGCAGGGGGCTACCACGAGCAGTACTTC. Protein: CASSLASAGGYHEQYF.

V usage is TRBV7-2 and J usage is TRBJ2-4, with 14 bases fitting TRBD2. J gave up 0 bases and V 5 bases, and 6 bases lay outside the gene matches. The CDR3 extends over 18 amino acids. Germline CDR1 SGHTA, CDR2 FQGNSA. CDR3 in amino acids: CASSGTSGSFQAKNIQYF. The CDR3 DNA is TGTGCCAGCAGCGGGACTAGCGGGAGCTTCCAAGCCAAAAACATTCAGTACTTC.

V gene TRBV9 combines with J gene TRBJ2-2; D is uncertain. V dropped 3 bases and J dropped 5 bases, with 14 bases sitting between them. The CDR3 spans 15 residues. The germline V gene has CDR1 SGDLS and CDR2 YYNGEE. The CDR3 protein is CASSETAYGTGELFF. As DNA, the CDR3 is TGTGCCAGCAGCGAGACCGCCTATGGAACCGGGGAGCTGTTTTTT.

The sample holds one count of this clone. CDR3 sequence: CASSLGTPGQGGDTQYF. As DNA, the CDR3 is TGCGCCAGCAGCTTGGGCACCCCGGGACAGGGAGGGGATACGCAGTATTTT. The V and J genes are TRBV5-1 and TRBJ2-3; 9 nucleotides match TRBD1. The V segment lost 0 bases and the J segment 6 bases; nucleotides outside the gene matches: 11. Germline CDR1 SGHRS, CDR2 YFSETQ. CDR3 size: 17 residues.

The chain joins TRBV25-1 to TRBJ2-7, with 8 bases lining up with TRBD1. V was clipped by 5 bases and J by 3 bases; unmatched bases: 12. CDR3 length equals 16 residues. Germline V lookup: CDR1 MGHDK, CDR2 SYGVNS. In nucleotides, the CDR3 is TGTGCCAGCAGTAAACAGGGGACAGGAGTGGGCTACGAGCAGTACTTC. Its protein product is CASSKQGTGVGYEQYF.

This sequence joins TRBV10-2 and TRBJ2-3, with 9 bases that match TRBD2. From germline, CDR1 is WSHSY and CDR2 SAAADI. V was pared by 3 bases and J by 2 bases, with 3 bases of the junction left unmatched. The CDR3 extends over 15 amino acids. CDR3 DNA: TGCGCCAGCAGTGATAAGCGGGAGGCCACAGATACGCAGTATTTT. The encoded protein is CASSDKREATDTQYF.

The chain has TRBV18 and TRBJ1-1, with D uncertain. This CDR3 spans 16 amino acids. The V end lost 1 base, the J end lost 1 base, and 13 bases lay between the germline ends. Germline-derived CDR1 and CDR2 are KGHSH and LQKENI. The CDR3 sequence is CASSPRDRGRNTEAFF. CDR3 nucleotide sequence: TGTGCCAGCTCACCACGGGATAGAGGACGGAACACTGAAGCTTTCTTT.

J is TRBJ2-2 and V is TRBV5-4, with D hard to call. Looked up from germline, CDR1 is SGHNT and CDR2 is YYREEE (reference sequence). V was cut by 3 bases and J by 7 bases, with 13 bases left in between. CDR3 length equals 14 residues. CDR3 in amino acids: CASSSEWALGELFF. The CDR3 DNA is TGTGCCAGCAGCTCTGAGTGGGCCCTCGGGGAGCTGTTTTTT.

The V and J genes are TRBV9 and TRBJ2-7; D is uncertain. V lost 0 bases to trimming and J lost 2 bases, with 9 bases between them. CDR1 is SGDLS and CDR2 is YYNGEE in the germline V gene. CDR3 length: 14 amino acids. Here the CDR3 DNA reads TGTGCCAGCAGCGTAGCGGGTATCCCCTACGAGCAGTACTTC. Amino acid sequence: CASSVAGIPYEQYF.

The chain uses TRBV7-6 and TRBJ2-3, with 9 bases identical to TRBD2. Germline CDR1 reads SGHVS; CDR2 reads FNYEAQ. V lost 6 bases and J lost 4; bases outside the gene matches: 8. The CDR3 is made up of 15 amino acids. DNA for the CDR3: TGTGCCAGCAGAAGCCTAGCGGGACCCCCAGATACGCAGTATTTT. Its translation: CASRSLAGPPDTQYF.

V and J are TRBV30 and TRBJ1-2, with 7 bases that match TRBD1. J lost 4 bases, V lost 2 bases, and 10 bases had no gene match. This CDR3 is 15 amino acids long. CDR1 is GTSNPN and CDR2 is SVGIG in the germline V gene (reference sequence). In nucleotides, the CDR3 is TGTGCCTGGAGTACCCCGAGGACAGGCATCTATGGCTACACCTTC. It codes for CAWSTPRTGIYGYTF.

The chain recombines TRBV14 with TRBJ2-7; possible D gene TRBD2, 6 bases. The CDR3 spans 17 residues. The V gene lost 4 bases and the J gene lost 4 bases, with 23 bases spanning the gap. Germline CDR1 and CDR2: SGHDN and FVKESK. CDR3 coding DNA: TGTGCCAGCAGCCGGTTTGATGGGGGAGGAACTTCTTACGAGCAGTACTTC. Translation gives CASSRFDGGGTSYEQYF.

About this clone itself: Other nucleotide sequences in the sample specify the same CDR3. The chain links TRBV15 to TRBJ2-2; D might be TRBD2 (5 bases). The CDR3 loop spans 14 amino acids. Germline values: CDR1 LNHNV, CDR2 YYDKDF (reference sequence). V lost 3 bases to trimming and J lost 1 base, with 6 bases between them. The CDR3 bases are TGTGCCACCAGCAGGGACTTGAACACCGGGGAGCTGTTTTTT. This gives the protein CATSRDLNTGELFF.

V and J are TRBV2 and TRBJ2-3; 10 positions agree with TRBD1. J was trimmed by 6 bases and V by 6 bases; bases with no gene match: 9. The CDR3 is made up of 15 amino acids. Germline CDR1 is SNHLY and CDR2 is FYNNEI. This CDR3 is CASSKRQGASDTQYF. Written as DNA, the CDR3 is TGTGCCAGCAGCAAGAGACAGGGGGCATCGGATACGCAGTATTTT.

The J gene is TRBJ1-1, the V gene TRBV28; D unclear. V dropped 3 bases and J dropped 1 base, with 6 bases sitting between them. CDR1 is MDHEN, CDR2 SYDVKM, per germline. This CDR3 comprises 13 residues. The DNA of the CDR3 is TGTGCCAGCAGTTTTTCCCAGAACACTGAAGCTTTCTTT. Its protein product is CASSFSQNTEAFF.

J is TRBJ2-7 and V is TRBV30; D uncertain. Germline V CDR1 and CDR2: GTSNPN, SVGIG (reference sequence). V lost 4 bases and J 6 bases, leaving 13 bases between the germline ends. The CDR3 sequence is 12 residues long. CDR3: CAWNRALGEQYF. The CDR3 region has the DNA TGTGCCTGGAATAGGGCTTTAGGCGAGCAGTACTTC.

This chain joins TRBV6-5 and TRBJ2-1; D possibly corresponds to TRBD1 (6 bases). Germline values: CDR1 MNHEY, CDR2 SVGAGI. The CDR3 runs 14 residues. V lost 2 bases to trimming and J lost 4 bases, with 9 bases between them. CDR3 DNA: TGTGCCAGCAGTTACGTGGGGGCTTACAATGAGCAGTTCTTC. It translates to CASSYVGAYNEQFF.

This clone was observed a single time. The V call is TRBV5-1, the J call TRBJ2-6; no reliable D call. The CDR3 totals 15 residues. Germline loops: CDR1 SGHRS, CDR2 YFSETQ. Trimming removed 0 bases from V and 4 bases from J, with 8 bases in between. The CDR3 region is CASSLGIPGANVLTF. The CDR3 DNA follows: TGCGCCAGCAGCTTGGGAATCCCCGGGGCCAACGTCCTGACTTTC.